This note documents a single TCR beta chain sequence. The source of the sample is a study of T cells in Graves' hyperthyroidism and ophthalmopathy. Across the whole study: It was at initial diagnosis, before any treatment, that peripheral blood was collected.

RNA transcripts served as the template for amplifying TCR beta CDR3 regions. HTBI primers were employed in a first-round RT-PCR of the TCR CDR3. TCRdb used MiXCR to reprocess the multiplex PCR reads, holding one entry per CDR3 protein. The table shows approximately 710,000 distinct CDR3 sequences, with 15% to 20% occurring only once. The hyperthyroidism patients had all been newly diagnosed, and their disease duration was under 2 months. Their ages ranged from 18 to 65 years. The V and J ends lost 6 bases and 7 bases respectively, with 16 bases between them. This CDR3 contains 14 residues. Germline assignment: CDR1 SNHLY and CDR2 FYNNEI.

Sequenced sample: blood. The chain couples TRBV2 to TRBJ2-1; D call uncertain. This receptor was obtained from a middle-aged man with Graves' hyperthyroidism. The CDR3 protein is CASRASSPPNEQFF. The CDR3 DNA follows: TGTGCCAGCAGAGCATCCTCCCCCCCGAATGAGCAGTTCTTC. Full variable domain (rest looked up from reference TRBV2 and TRBJ2-1): EPEVTQTPSHQVTQMGQEVILRCVPISNHLYFYWYRQILGQKVEFLVSFYNNEISEKSEIFDDQFSVERPDGSNFTLKIRSTKLEDSAMYFCASRASSPPNEQFFGPGTRLTVL.